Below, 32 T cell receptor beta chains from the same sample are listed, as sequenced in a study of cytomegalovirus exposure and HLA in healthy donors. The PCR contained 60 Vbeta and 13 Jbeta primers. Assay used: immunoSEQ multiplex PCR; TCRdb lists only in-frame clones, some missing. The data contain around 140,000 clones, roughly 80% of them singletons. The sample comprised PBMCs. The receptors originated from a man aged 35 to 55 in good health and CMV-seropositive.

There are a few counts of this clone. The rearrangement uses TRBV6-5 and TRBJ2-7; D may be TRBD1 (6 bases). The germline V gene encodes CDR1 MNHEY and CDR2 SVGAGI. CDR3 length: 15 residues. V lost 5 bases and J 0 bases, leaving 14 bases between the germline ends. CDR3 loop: CASSRITDSSYEQYF. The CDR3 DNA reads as TGTGCCAGCAGTCGGATCACGGACAGCTCCTACGAGCAGTACTTC.

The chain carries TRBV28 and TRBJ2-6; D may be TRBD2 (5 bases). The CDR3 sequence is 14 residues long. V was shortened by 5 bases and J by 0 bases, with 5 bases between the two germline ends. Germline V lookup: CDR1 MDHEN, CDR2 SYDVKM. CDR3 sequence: CASSGSSGANVLTF. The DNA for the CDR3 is TGTGCCAGCAGTGGGAGCTCTGGGGCCAACGTCCTGACTTTC. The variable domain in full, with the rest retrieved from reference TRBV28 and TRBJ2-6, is DVKVTQSSRYLVKRTGEKVFLECVQDMDHENMFWYRQDPGLGLRLIYFSYDVKMKEKGDIPEGYSVSREKKERFSLILESASTNQTSMYLCASSGSSGANVLTFGAGSRLTVL.

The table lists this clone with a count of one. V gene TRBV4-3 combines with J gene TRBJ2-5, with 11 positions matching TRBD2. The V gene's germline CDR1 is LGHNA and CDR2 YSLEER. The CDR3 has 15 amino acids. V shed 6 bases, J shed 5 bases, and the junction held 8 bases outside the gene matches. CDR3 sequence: CASSQHTSGSETQYF. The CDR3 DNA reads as TGCGCCAGCAGTCAACACACTAGCGGGAGCGAGACCCAGTACTTC.

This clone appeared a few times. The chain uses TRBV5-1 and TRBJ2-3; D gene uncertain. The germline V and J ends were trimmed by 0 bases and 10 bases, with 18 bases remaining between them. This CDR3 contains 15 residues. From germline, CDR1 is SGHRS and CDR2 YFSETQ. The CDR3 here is CASSLDGLLHSPQYF. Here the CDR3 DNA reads TGCGCCAGCAGCTTGGATGGCCTCCTCCATAGCCCGCAGTATTTT.

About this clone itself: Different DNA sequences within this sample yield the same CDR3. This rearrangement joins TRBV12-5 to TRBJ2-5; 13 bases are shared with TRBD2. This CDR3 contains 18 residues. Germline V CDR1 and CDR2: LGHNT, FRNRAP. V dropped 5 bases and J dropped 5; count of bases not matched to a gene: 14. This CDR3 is CASGQRTSGRGRRETQYF. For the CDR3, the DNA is TGTGCTAGTGGTCAAAGGACTAGCGGGAGAGGGCGGCGCGAGACCCAGTACTTC.

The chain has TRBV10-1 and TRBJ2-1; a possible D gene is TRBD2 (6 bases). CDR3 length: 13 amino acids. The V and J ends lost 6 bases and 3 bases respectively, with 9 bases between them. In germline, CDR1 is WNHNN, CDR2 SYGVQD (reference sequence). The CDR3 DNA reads TGCGCCAGCAGCATCGGGAGCTACAATGAGCAGTTCTTC. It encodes CASSIGSYNEQFF.

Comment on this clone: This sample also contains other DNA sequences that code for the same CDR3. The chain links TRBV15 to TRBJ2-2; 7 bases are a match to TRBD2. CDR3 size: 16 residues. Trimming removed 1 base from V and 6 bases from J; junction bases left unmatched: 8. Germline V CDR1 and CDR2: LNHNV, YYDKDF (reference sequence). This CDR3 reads CATSRGGLTGAGELFF. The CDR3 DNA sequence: TGTGCCACCAGCAGAGGGGGACTAACCGGAGCCGGGGAGCTGTTTTTT.

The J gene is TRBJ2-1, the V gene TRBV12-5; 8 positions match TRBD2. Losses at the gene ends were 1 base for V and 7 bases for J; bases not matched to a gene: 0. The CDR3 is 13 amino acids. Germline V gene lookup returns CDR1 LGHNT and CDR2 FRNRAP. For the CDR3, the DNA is TGTGCTAGTGGTTTGGCTAGCGGGAATGAGCAGTTCTTC. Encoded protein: CASGLASGNEQFF.

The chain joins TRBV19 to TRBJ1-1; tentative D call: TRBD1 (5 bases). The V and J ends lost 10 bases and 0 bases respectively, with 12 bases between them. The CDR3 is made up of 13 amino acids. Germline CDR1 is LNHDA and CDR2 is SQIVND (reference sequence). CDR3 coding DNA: TGTGCCACCAGTAGGACATTGAACACTGAAGCTTTCTTT. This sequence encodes CATSRTLNTEAFF.

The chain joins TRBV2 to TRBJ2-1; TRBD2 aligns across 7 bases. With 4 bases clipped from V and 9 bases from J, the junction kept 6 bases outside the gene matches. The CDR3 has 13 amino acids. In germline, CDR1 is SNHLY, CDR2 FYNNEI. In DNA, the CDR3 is TGTGCCAGCAGTGGGGAGGGAGCGACTGAGCAGTTCTTC. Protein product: CASSGEGATEQFF.

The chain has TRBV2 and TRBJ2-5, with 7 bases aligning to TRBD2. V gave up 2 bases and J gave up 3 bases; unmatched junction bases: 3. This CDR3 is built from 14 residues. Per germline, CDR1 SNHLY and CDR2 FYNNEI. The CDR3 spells CASSEYLAEETQYF. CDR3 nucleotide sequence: TGTGCCAGCAGTGAATATCTAGCGGAAGAGACCCAGTACTTC.

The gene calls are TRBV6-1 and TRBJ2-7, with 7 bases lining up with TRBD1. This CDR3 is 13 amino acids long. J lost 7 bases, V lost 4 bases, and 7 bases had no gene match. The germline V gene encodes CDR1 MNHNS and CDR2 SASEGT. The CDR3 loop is CASSVAQGEEQYF. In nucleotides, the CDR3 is TGTGCCAGCAGTGTGGCCCAGGGGGAGGAGCAGTACTTC.

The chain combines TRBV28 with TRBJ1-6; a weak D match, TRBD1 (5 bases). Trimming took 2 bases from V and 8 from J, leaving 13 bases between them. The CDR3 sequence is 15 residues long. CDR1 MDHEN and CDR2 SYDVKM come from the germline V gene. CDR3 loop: CASSLIGRDDSPLHF. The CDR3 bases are TGTGCCAGCAGTTTAATTGGCAGGGATGATTCACCCCTCCACTTT.

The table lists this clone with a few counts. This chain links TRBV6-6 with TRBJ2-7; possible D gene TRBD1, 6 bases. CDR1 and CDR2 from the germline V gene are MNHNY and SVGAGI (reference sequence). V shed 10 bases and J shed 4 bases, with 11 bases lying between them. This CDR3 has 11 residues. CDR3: CATQDRYEQYF. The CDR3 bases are TGTGCCACCCAGGACAGATACGAGCAGTACTTC.

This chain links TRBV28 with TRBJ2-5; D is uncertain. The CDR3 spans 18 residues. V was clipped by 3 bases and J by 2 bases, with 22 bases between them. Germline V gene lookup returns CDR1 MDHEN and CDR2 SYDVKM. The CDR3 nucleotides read TGTGCCAGCAGTTTTTGGTTCGAGCGATTAGAGGATCAAGAGACCCAGTACTTC. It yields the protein CASSFWFERLEDQETQYF. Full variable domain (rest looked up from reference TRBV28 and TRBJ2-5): DVKVTQSSRYLVKRTGEKVFLECVQDMDHENMFWYRQDPGLGLRLIYFSYDVKMKEKGDIPEGYSVSREKKERFSLILESASTNQTSMYLCASSFWFERLEDQETQYFGPGTRLLVL.

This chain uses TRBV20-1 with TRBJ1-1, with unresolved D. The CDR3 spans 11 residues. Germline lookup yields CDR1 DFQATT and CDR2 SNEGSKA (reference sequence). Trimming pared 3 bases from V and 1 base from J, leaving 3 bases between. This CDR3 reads CSASKNTEAFF. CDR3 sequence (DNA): TGCAGTGCTAGTAAGAACACTGAAGCTTTCTTT.

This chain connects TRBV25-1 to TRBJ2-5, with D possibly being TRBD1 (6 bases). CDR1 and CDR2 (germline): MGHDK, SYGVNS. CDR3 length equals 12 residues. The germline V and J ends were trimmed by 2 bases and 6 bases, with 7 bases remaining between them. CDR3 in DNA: TGTGCCAGCAGTGAACAGGGGAAGACCCAGTACTTC. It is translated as CASSEQGKTQYF.

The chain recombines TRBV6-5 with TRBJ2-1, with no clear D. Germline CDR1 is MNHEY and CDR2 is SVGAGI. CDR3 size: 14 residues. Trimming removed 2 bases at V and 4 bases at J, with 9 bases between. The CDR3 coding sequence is TGTGCCAGCAGTTACGATGGCAGTTACAATGAGCAGTTCTTC. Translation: CASSYDGSYNEQFF.

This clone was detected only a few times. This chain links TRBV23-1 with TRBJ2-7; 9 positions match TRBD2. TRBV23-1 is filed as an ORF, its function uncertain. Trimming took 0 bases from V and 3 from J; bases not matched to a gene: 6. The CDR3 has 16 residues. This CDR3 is CASSQSWLAGIYEQYF. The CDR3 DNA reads TGCGCCAGCAGTCAATCGTGGCTAGCGGGAATCTACGAGCAGTACTTC.

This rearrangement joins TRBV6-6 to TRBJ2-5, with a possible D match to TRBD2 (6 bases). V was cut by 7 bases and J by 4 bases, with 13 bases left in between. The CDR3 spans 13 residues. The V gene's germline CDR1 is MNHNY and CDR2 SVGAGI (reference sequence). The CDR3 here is CASTGLGGETQYF. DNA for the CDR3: TGTGCCAGCACGGGACTGGGGGGAGAGACCCAGTACTTC.

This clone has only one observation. The CDR3 spells CSGTGDYGYTF. As DNA, the CDR3 is TGCAGTGGAACAGGGGACTATGGCTACACCTTC. The V call is TRBV20-1, the J call TRBJ1-2; 7 nucleotides agree with TRBD1. This CDR3 has 11 residues. CDR1 and CDR2 (germline): DFQATT, SNEGSKA (reference sequence). Losses at the gene ends were 7 bases for V and 3 bases for J; bases not matched to a gene: 2.

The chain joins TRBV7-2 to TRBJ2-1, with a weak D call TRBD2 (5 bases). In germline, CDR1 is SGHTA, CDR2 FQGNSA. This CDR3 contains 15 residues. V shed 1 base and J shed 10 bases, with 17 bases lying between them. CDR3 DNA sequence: TGTGCCAGCAGCTTAGTAAGCGGCCCAACTCTGGAGCAGTTCTTC. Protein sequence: CASSLVSGPTLEQFF. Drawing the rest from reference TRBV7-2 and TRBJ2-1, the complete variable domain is GAGVSQSPSNKVTEKGKDVELRCDPISGHTALYWYRQSLGQGLEFLIYFQGNSAPDKSGLPSDRFSAERTGGSVSTLTIQRTQQEDSAVYLCASSLVSGPTLEQFFGPGTRLTVL.

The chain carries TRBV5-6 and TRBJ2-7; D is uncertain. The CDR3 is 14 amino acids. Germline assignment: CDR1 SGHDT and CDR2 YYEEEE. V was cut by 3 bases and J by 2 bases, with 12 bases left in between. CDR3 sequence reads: CASSSEPNAYEQYF. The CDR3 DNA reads TGTGCCAGCAGCTCTGAGCCGAACGCCTACGAGCAGTACTTC.

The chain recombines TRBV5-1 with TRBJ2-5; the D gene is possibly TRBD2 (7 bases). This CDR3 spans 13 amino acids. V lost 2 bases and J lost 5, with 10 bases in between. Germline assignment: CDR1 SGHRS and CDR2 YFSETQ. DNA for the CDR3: TGCGCCAGCAGCTTCGAGGGGGGGGAGACCCAGTACTTC. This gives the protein CASSFEGGETQYF.

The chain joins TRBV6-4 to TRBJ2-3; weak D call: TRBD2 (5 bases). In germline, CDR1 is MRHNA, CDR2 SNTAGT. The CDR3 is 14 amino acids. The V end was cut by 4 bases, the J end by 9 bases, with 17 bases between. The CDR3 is CASSADTGIETQYF. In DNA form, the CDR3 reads TGTGCCAGCAGTGCCGATACGGGGATCGAGACGCAGTATTTT.

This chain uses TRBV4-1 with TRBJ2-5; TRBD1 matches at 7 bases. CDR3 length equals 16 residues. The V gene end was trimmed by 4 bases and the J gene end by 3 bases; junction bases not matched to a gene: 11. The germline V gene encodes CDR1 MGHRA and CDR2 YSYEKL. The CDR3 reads CASSPNLRGGEETQYF. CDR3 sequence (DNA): TGCGCCAGCAGCCCAAACTTACGAGGGGGCGAAGAGACCCAGTACTTC.

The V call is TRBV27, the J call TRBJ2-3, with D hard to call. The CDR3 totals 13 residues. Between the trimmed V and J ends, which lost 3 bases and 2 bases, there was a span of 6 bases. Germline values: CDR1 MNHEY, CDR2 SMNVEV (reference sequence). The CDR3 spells CASSFVVTDTQYF. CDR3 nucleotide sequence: TGTGCCAGCAGTTTCGTCGTCACAGATACGCAGTATTTT.

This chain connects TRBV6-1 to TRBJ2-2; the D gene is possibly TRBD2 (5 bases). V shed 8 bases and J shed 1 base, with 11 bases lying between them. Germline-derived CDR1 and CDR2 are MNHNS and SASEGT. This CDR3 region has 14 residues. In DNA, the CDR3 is TGTGCCAGCGGGAGCAGTGTGAACACCGGGGAGCTGTTTTTT. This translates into CASGSSVNTGELFF.

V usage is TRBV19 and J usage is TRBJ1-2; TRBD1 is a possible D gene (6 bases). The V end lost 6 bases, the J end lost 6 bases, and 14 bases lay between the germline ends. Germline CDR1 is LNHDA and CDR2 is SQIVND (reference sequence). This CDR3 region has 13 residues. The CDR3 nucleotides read TGTGCCAGTAGGCTCAGGGGTCGGAATGGCTACACCTTC. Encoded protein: CASRLRGRNGYTF.

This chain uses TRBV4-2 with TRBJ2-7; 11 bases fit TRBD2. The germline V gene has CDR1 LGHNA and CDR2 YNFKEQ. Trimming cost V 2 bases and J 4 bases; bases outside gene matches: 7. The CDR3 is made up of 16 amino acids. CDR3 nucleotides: TGTGCCAGCAGCCAAAAGTCACTAGCGGGAGAATACGAGCAGTACTTC. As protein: CASSQKSLAGEYEQYF.

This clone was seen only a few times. CDR3 protein: CASSLFLPFSGANVLTF. The CDR3 region has the DNA TGTGCCAGCAGTTTATTTCTCCCCTTCTCTGGGGCCAACGTCCTGACTTTC. The genes are TRBV28 and TRBJ2-6; D not certain. The V end was cut by 1 base, the J end by 0 bases, with 10 bases between. CDR1 MDHEN and CDR2 SYDVKM come from the germline V gene. The CDR3 is 17 residues long.

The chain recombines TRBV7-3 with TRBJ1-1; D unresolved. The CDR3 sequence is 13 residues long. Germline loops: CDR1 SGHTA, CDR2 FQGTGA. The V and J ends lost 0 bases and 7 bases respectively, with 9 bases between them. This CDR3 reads CASSLTSGGEAFF. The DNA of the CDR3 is TGTGCCAGCAGCTTAACGTCGGGAGGTGAAGCTTTCTTT.